The present T cell receptor beta chain was sequenced within a study of blood T cell repertoires in COVID-19. Study as a whole: Samples of COVID-19 (acute and convalescent) were obtained from the United States, Italy and Spain. T cells, B-cell-depleted T cells, or PBMCs provided the cDNA or gDNA that served as material.

With 7 bases clipped from V and 0 bases from J, the junction kept 2 bases outside the gene matches. Germline V gene data show CDR1 as SGHRS and CDR2 as YFSETQ. This CDR3 is built from 13 residues. Source study methods: Nucleated cell number was recorded as an estimate derived from reference gene primer amplification. Profiling relied on immunoSEQ multiplex PCR, and the TCRdb table lists in-frame clones only, not all of them. D and trimming were read from the DNA, whereas the V and J calls and clone size are those reported in that table. The sample includes over 200,000 clones, about nine tenths of them seen just once.

Sequencing used peripheral blood. The clonotype comes from a woman in her forties with acute or convalescent COVID-19. J is TRBJ1-1 and V is TRBV5-1; TRBD1 matches 8 bases. The chain's CDR3 is CASQTGVNTEAFF. In DNA form, the CDR3 reads TGCGCCAGCCAGACAGGGGTGAACACTGAAGCTTTCTTT. Complete variable domain (other parts from reference TRBV5-1 and TRBJ1-1): KAGVTQTPRYLIKTRGQQVTLSCSPISGHRSVSWYQQTPGQGLQFLFEYFSETQRNKGNFPGRFSGRQFSNSRSEMNVSTLELGDSALYLCASQTGVNTEAFFGQGTRLTVV.